Below, 27 T cell receptor beta chains from the same sample are listed, as sequenced in a study of early T cells in non-severe SARS-CoV-2 infection. TCRdb analysed the 5' RACE reads with MiXCR anew, one entry per CDR3 protein. Of 60,000 to 75,000 distinct CDR3 sequences listed, around 12% are singletons. Sequencing was performed on whole blood. Source of these receptors: an adult who was a healthcare worker with PCR-confirmed SARS-CoV-2 infection or an uninfected control (not recorded which).

CDR3 amino acids: CAISRLSYEQYF. DNA for the CDR3: TGTGCCATCAGCCGGCTCTCCTACGAGCAGTACTTC. The chain has TRBV10-3 and TRBJ2-7; D ambiguous. Germline V gives CDR1 ENHRY, CDR2 SYGVKD. V lost 6 bases and J 0 bases, leaving 6 bases between the germline ends. This CDR3 is built from 12 residues.

This clonotype was found many times. The chain employs TRBV12-3 or TRBV12-4 and TRBJ2-5, with 9 positions matching TRBD2. The CDR3 consists of 17 residues. The V gene end was trimmed by 4 bases and the J gene end by 8 bases; junction bases not matched to a gene: 17. CDR3 amino acids: CASSSPSYRQRGDTQYF. DNA for the CDR3: TGTGCCAGCAGTTCTCCCTCTTACAGGCAGCGGGGGGATACCCAGTACTTC.

The V and J genes are TRBV5-1 and TRBJ2-2; 8 bases line up with TRBD2. Germline V CDR1 and CDR2: SGHRS, YFSETQ. The CDR3 has 17 residues. Trimming cost V 0 bases and J 6 bases; bases outside gene matches: 10. This CDR3 reads CASSLETGGPVAGELFF. The CDR3 DNA reads TGCGCCAGCAGCTTGGAGACGGGGGGGCCAGTGGCCGGGGAGCTGTTTTTT.

This clonotype was seen repeatedly, ten times or more. V and J are TRBV2 and TRBJ2-5; D may be TRBD2 (6 bases). V was pared by 10 bases and J by 4 bases, with 13 bases between. Germline V CDR1 and CDR2: SNHLY, FYNNEI. The CDR3 loop spans 12 amino acids. As DNA, the CDR3 is TGTGCCACCTCGGGAGCTGCAGAGACCCAGTACTTC. It yields the protein CATSGAAETQYF.

This clonotype was counted a few times. This chain links TRBV7-6 with TRBJ1-1, with 9 bases identical to TRBD1. Germline V CDR1 and CDR2: SGHVS, FNYEAQ. The length of the CDR3 is 13 residues. The V and J ends lost 4 bases and 10 bases, in that order; junction bases with no gene match: 7. The CDR3 DNA reads as TGTGCCAGCAGCTCCCACAGGGGGCAGGCAGCTTTCTTT. This encodes CASSSHRGQAAFF.

This clonotype was observed a few times. The rearrangement links TRBV7-3 to TRBJ2-1; 8 bases line up with TRBD2. Germline assignment: CDR1 SGHTA and CDR2 FQGTGA. The CDR3 extends over 15 amino acids. Unmatched junction bases numbered 7, after V lost 0 bases and J lost 9 bases. The CDR3 region has the DNA TGTGCCAGCAGCTTAACAGGTAGCGGGGCGGTTGAGCAGTTCTTC. Protein product: CASSLTGSGAVEQFF.

This clonotype occurred a few times. V usage is TRBV6-1 and J usage is TRBJ2-7; tentative D call: TRBD1 (6 bases). The germline gives CDR1 MNHNS, CDR2 SASEGT. The CDR3 is 14 residues long. V was clipped by 7 bases and J by 5 bases, with 18 bases between them. Written as DNA, the CDR3 is TGTGCCAGCAACCGCCTGACAGGTGTCCACGAGCAGTACTTC. Protein: CASNRLTGVHEQYF.

This clonotype has ten or more counts. V gene TRBV12-5 combines with J gene TRBJ2-1; TRBD2 matches at 12 bases. Germline V gene lookup returns CDR1 LGHNT and CDR2 FRNRAP. The CDR3 sequence is 16 residues long. V shed 9 bases and J 10 bases; nucleotides not matched to a gene: 16. The CDR3 here is CASGSPGTSGLPEQFF. CDR3 nucleotides: TGTGCTAGCGGCTCTCCCGGGACTAGCGGGCTTCCCGAGCAGTTCTTC.

This clonotype was counted only a few times. The chain uses TRBV9 and TRBJ1-5; no firm D call. This CDR3 has 15 amino acids. Germline CDR1 reads SGDLS; CDR2 reads YYNGEE. Trimming took 0 bases from V and 3 from J, leaving 10 bases between them. The CDR3 loop is CASSVDGQHNQPQHF. The CDR3 nucleotides are TGTGCCAGCAGCGTAGACGGGCAGCACAATCAGCCCCAGCATTTT. Complete variable domain (other parts from reference TRBV9 and TRBJ1-5): DSGVTQTPKHLITATGQRVTLRCSPRSGDLSVYWYQQSLDQGLQFLIQYYNGEERAKGNILERFSAQQFPDLHSELNLSSLELGDSALYFCASSVDGQHNQPQHFGDGTRLSIL.

The table lists this clonotype with a few counts. This chain connects TRBV19 to TRBJ1-2, with a tentative D call TRBD1 (6 bases). Germline values: CDR1 LNHDA, CDR2 SQIVND (reference sequence). This CDR3 has 12 residues. V was pared by 10 bases and J by 4 bases, with 13 bases between. In DNA, the CDR3 is TGTGCCACCGCAATGGGGGCCTATGGCTACACCTTC. It encodes CATAMGAYGYTF. Drawing the rest from reference TRBV19 and TRBJ1-2, the complete variable domain is DGGITQSPKYLFRKEGQNVTLSCEQNLNHDAMYWYRQDPGQGLRLIYYSQIVNDFQKGDIAEGYSVSREKKESFPLTVTSAQKNPTAFYLCATAMGAYGYTFGSGTRLTVV.

This clonotype appeared once. The CDR3 here is CASSLGPFYGYTF. Written as DNA, the CDR3 is TGTGCCAGCAGTTTGGGCCCCTTCTATGGCTACACCTTC. The chain joins TRBV12-3 or TRBV12-4 to TRBJ1-2; no clear D. The CDR3 spans 13 residues. Trimming stripped 3 bases from V and 4 bases from J, with 9 bases between.

At least ten counts were recorded for this clonotype. V usage is TRBV7-9 and J usage is TRBJ2-3; D not certain. Germline CDR1 is SEHNR and CDR2 is FQNEAQ (reference sequence). Trimming took off 6 bases at V and 3 bases at J, with 19 bases between the two ends. The CDR3 totals 16 residues. The CDR3: CASSPTVNDGTDTQYF. In DNA, the CDR3 is TGTGCCAGCAGTCCAACAGTCAACGACGGGACAGATACGCAGTATTTT.

V usage is TRBV12-5 and J usage is TRBJ2-2, with D possibly being TRBD2 (7 bases). The ends were cut back, 10 bases at V and 9 bases at J, with 18 bases in the middle. CDR1 LGHNT and CDR2 FRNRAP come from the germline V gene. This CDR3 has 13 residues. The CDR3 region has the DNA TGTGCTACCACGAGGGGGGGAAGGCGGGAGCTGTTTTTT. Its translation: CATTRGGRRELFF.

This clonotype was counted many times. The chain joins TRBV7-2 to TRBJ2-1; 7 nucleotides line up with TRBD2. Germline CDR1 reads SGHTA; CDR2 reads FQGNSA. The CDR3 has 16 residues. V lost 1 base, J lost 7 bases, and 10 bases stayed unmatched. CDR3 nucleotide sequence: TGTGCCAGCAGCTTAGGGGGGGAGGGAGTCTGGAATGAGCAGTTCTTC. Translating gives CASSLGGEGVWNEQFF.

The chain combines TRBV7-9 with TRBJ2-3, with 10 bases fitting TRBD1. This CDR3 spans 17 amino acids. V trimming: 5 bases; J trimming: 1 base; junction bases outside the gene matches: 9. The germline V gene has CDR1 SEHNR and CDR2 FQNEAQ (reference sequence). For the CDR3, the DNA is TGTGCCAGCAGCCGACAGGGGGCGAGGGTTCGCACAGATACGCAGTATTTT. It codes for CASSRQGARVRTDTQYF. Filled out from reference TRBV7-9 and TRBJ2-3, the complete variable domain reads DTGVSQNPRHKITKRGQNVTFRCDPISEHNRLYWYRQTLGQGPEFLTYFQNEAQLEKSRLLSDRFSAERPKGSFSTLEIQRTEQGDSAMYLCASSRQGARVRTDTQYFGPGTRLTVL.

As for this clonotype: A read error is possible here, since a much larger clone lies one base away. V is TRBV25-1 and J is TRBJ2-1; 7 nucleotides align to TRBD2. The CDR3 runs 16 residues. The V gene's germline CDR1 is MGHDK and CDR2 SYGVNS. The CDR3 here is CVSSEVWGGSYNEQFF. DNA for the CDR3: TGTGTCAGCAGTGAAGTTTGGGGGGGCTCCTACAATGAGCAGTTCTTC.

This CDR3 is CASSPSGTGSSPLHF. The DNA of the CDR3 is TGTGCCAGCAGTCCAAGCGGGACAGGGAGCTCACCCCTCCACTTT. This chain links TRBV12-3 or TRBV12-4 with TRBJ1-6; 9 bases match TRBD1. The CDR3 spans 15 residues. The V segment lost 5 bases and the J segment 10 bases; nucleotides outside the gene matches: 9.

This clonotype was picked up many times. The chain employs TRBV13 and TRBJ1-2; D possibly corresponds to TRBD1 (6 bases). Germline V gene data show CDR1 as PRHDT and CDR2 as FYEKMQ (reference sequence). This CDR3 comprises 14 residues. Trimming removed 5 bases at V and 9 bases at J, with 19 bases between. CDR3 coding DNA: TGTGCCAGCAGCGTCAATAGAGGGGGTTGGAGCTACACCTTC. Amino acid sequence: CASSVNRGGWSYTF.

This clonotype occurred many times. The V and J genes are TRBV19 and TRBJ2-5; 8 bases map to TRBD1. From germline, CDR1 is LNHDA and CDR2 SQIVND (reference sequence). This CDR3 is built from 16 residues. After removal of 2 bases from V and 5 bases from J, the junction contained 10 bases not matched to a gene. The CDR3, as DNA: TGTGCCAGTAGTATAAAACAGGGGAACAGGGGGGAGACCCAGTACTTC. It specifies CASSIKQGNRGETQYF.

A few counts support this clonotype. The chain has TRBV4-1 and TRBJ2-1; 11 bases are shared with TRBD1. The CDR3 covers 15 residues. Germline values: CDR1 MGHRA, CDR2 YSYEKL. V dropped 4 bases and J dropped 7; count of bases not matched to a gene: 6. CDR3 region: CASSRTRDRGNEQFF. Here the CDR3 DNA reads TGCGCCAGCAGCCGTACCCGGGACAGGGGGAATGAGCAGTTCTTC.

A remark on this clonotype: The junction shows a germline mismatch at one end, possibly a read error. V is TRBV6-6 and J is TRBJ2-7, with TRBD1 matching over 8 bases. This CDR3 contains 13 residues. The germline V gene encodes CDR1 MNHNY and CDR2 SVGAGI (reference sequence). In nucleotides, the CDR3 is TGTGCCAGCAGTTGGGACAGGCAGAGACCTTCGGACTTC. Its translation is CASSWDRQRPSDF.

As regards this clonotype: A read error may explain this, as a much larger clone is one base away. The chain couples TRBV10-3 to TRBJ2-2; TRBD1 is a possible D gene (5 bases). CDR3 length equals 14 residues. The germline V gene has CDR1 ENHRY and CDR2 SYGVKD. The CDR3: CAISEGHSTWELFF. The CDR3 nucleotides read TGTGCCATCAGTGAGGGACATTCCACCTGGGAGCTGTTTTTT.

This clonotype has just a few counts. Relative to the germline gene, one junction end is altered; a read error may explain this. The rearrangement links TRBV7-9 to TRBJ1-5; tentative D call: TRBD1 (6 bases). Germline CDR1 reads SEHNR; CDR2 reads FQNEAQ (reference sequence). CDR3 length: 13 amino acids. CDR3 DNA sequence: TGTGTCAGCAGCACCGCAGACAGGCGGCCCCAGCATTTT. It is translated as CVSSTADRRPQHF.

This clonotype was seen repeatedly, ten times or more. The rearrangement uses TRBV27 and TRBJ2-3; D not resolved. CDR3 size: 13 residues. The germline gives CDR1 MNHEY, CDR2 SMNVEV (reference sequence). V lost 5 bases and J lost 4, with 10 bases in between. The CDR3 nucleotides read TGTGCCAGCAGTCCATCCCGAGCAGATACGCAGTATTTT. This gives the protein CASSPSRADTQYF.

The rearrangement joins TRBV14 to TRBJ2-6, with D hard to call. V was pared by 6 bases and J by 2 bases, with 26 bases between. Germline V gives CDR1 SGHDN, CDR2 FVKESK. This CDR3 has 20 residues. The CDR3: CASSHKDWATRAPGANVLTF. The CDR3 DNA sequence: TGTGCCAGCAGTCACAAGGATTGGGCTACCCGGGCCCCTGGGGCCAACGTCCTGACTTTC.

There are many counts of this clonotype. This chain uses TRBV27 with TRBJ2-3, with 12 nucleotides matching TRBD1. Germline V gene sequence: CDR1 MNHEY, CDR2 SMNVEV (reference sequence). V lost 7 bases and J lost 8; bases outside the gene matches: 7. This CDR3 comprises 14 residues. CDR3 bases: TGTGCCAGCACCGGGACAGGGGGCGTCGCTACGCAGTATTTT. Translated, it gives CASTGTGGVATQYF.

A few counts support this clonotype. The junction shows a germline mismatch at one end, possibly a read error. The chain employs TRBV7-6 and TRBJ2-6; D is undetermined. From germline, CDR1 is SGHVS and CDR2 FNYEAQ. This CDR3 comprises 16 residues. In nucleotides, the CDR3 is TGTACCAGCAGCTTGAGACCCACCTCTGGGGCCAACGTCCTGACTTTC. This encodes CTSSLRPTSGANVLTF.